This is a list of T cell receptor beta chains from one sample in a study of a mutant IDH1 vaccine in newly diagnosed glioma. Antigens for these TCRs are unknown. Only in-frame clones appear in the TCRdb table, and some are missing; sequencing was by immunoSEQ multiplex PCR. The data hold about 36,000 clones, with roughly 80% observed a single time. Sequenced here: peripheral blood mononuclear cells (PBMCs), sampled from a glioma patient whose treatment included an IDH1 peptide vaccine. All receptors come from a woman aged 25 to 45 with glioma. Some clones in this sample may be carry-over from other donors' samples. Both conserved end residues are part of each CDR3. Each record gives: D gene, V gene, clone size, J gene, CDR3 DNA, CDR3 protein. A D gene is named only where the DNA matches it firmly. Only some rows state a clone size, as once, few, many or a class for expanded clones.

TRBD2	TRBV7-6	NA	TRBJ2-2	TGTGCCAGCAGCTCTTCTAGCGGGAGATACACCGGGGAGCTGTTTTTT	CASSSSSGRYTGELFF
NA	TRBV6-5	NA	TRBJ1-4	TGTGCCACCCTGCGGGGGGCGCGAACTAATGAAAAACTGTTTTTT	CATLRGARTNEKLFF
NA	TRBV6-6	NA	TRBJ2-7	TGTGCCAGCAGTTATCGGGCGGCCTCCTACGAGCAGTACTTC	CASSYRAASYEQYF
TRBD1	TRBV6-5	NA	TRBJ2-7	TGTGCCAGCAGTTCCGCAGGGGGCGGCGAGCAGTACTTC	CASSSAGGGEQYF
NA	TRBV19	few	TRBJ1-5	TGTGCCAGTAGTAGGGCAGAGTATAGCAATCAGCCCCAGCATTTT	CASSRAEYSNQPQHF
NA	TRBV27	NA	TRBJ1-1	TGTGCCAGCAGTTTATACGGATCGGGGGGGAGCACTGAAGCTTTCTTT	CASSLYGSGGSTEAFF
NA	TRBV9	NA	TRBJ1-3	TGTGCCAGCAGCGTAGACGAGAACACCATATATTTT	CASSVDENTIYF
TRBD1	TRBV6-6	NA	TRBJ1-2	TGTGCCAGCAGCCGACAGGGGGCTGATGGCTACACCTTC	CASSRQGADGYTF
NA	TRBV7-2	few	TRBJ1-5	TGTGCCAGCAGCGCCACCAACCTCCGGCCCCAGCATTTT	CASSATNLRPQHF
TRBD2	TRBV6-6	NA	TRBJ2-7	TGTGCCAGCAGTTCGGGGGGGGGAGGCGAGCAGTACTTC	CASSSGGGGEQYF
TRBD2	TRBV25-1	NA	TRBJ2-2	TGTGCCAGTTCCGGACTAGCAGATGCCGGGGAGCTGTTTTTT	CASSGLADAGELFF
NA	TRBV6-4	few	TRBJ1-1	TGTGCCAGCAGTGACTTGGGAGGGTCCACTGAAGCTTTCTTT	CASSDLGGSTEAFF
NA	TRBV19	NA	TRBJ2-2	TGTGCCAGTAGTCCGTACATGGACACCGGGGAGCTGTTTTTT	CASSPYMDTGELFF
TRBD2	TRBV6-5	NA	TRBJ2-7	TGTGCCAGCAGTTACTCAAAGCGGGAGGGCCAGTACGAGCAGTACTTC	CASSYSKREGQYEQYF
NA	TRBV6-4	NA	TRBJ2-2	TGTGCCAGCGGGACACCGAACACCGGGGAGCTGTTTTTT	CASGTPNTGELFF
NA	TRBV6-5	NA	TRBJ2-3	TGTGCCAGCAGTTACTCGTCCCTTTCTACAGATACGCAGTATTTT	CASSYSSLSTDTQYF
TRBD2	TRBV28	NA	TRBJ2-5	TGTGCCAGCACCTGGGGAGGGTCGGAGACCCAGTACTTC	CASTWGGSETQYF
TRBD1	TRBV7-9	once	TRBJ2-7	TGTGCCAGCAGCCGGGACAGGGGACACGAGCAGTACTTC	CASSRDRGHEQYF
TRBD1	TRBV7-9	few	TRBJ2-7	TGTGCCAGCAGCCAGACAGGGGACGAGCAGTACTTC	CASSQTGDEQYF
NA	TRBV10-3	NA	TRBJ1-2	TGTGCCATCAGTGAGTCGGGCTCTTGGGTTTATGGCTACACCTTC	CAISESGSWVYGYTF
NA	TRBV15	NA	TRBJ2-5	TGTGCCACCAGCAGAGTGGTGGCAGGGGCAAGGGAGACCCAGTACTTC	CATSRVVAGARETQYF
TRBD1	TRBV19	NA	TRBJ1-1	TGTGCCAGTAGTCCGCAGGGGGCTGTTGAAGCTTTCTTT	CASSPQGAVEAFF
NA	TRBV29-1	NA	TRBJ2-1	TGCAGCGTTATCATCGTCTACAATGAGCAGTTCTTC	CSVIIVYNEQFF
NA	TRBV11-3	NA	TRBJ2-5	TGTGCCAGCAGCTTTTCATGGGGGGAGACCCAGTACTTC	CASSFSWGETQYF
NA	TRBV28	NA	TRBJ2-3	TGTGCCAGCAGTCTAGGTTGGGGGGACACAGATACGCAGTATTTT	CASSLGWGDTDTQYF
TRBD1	TRBV2	NA	TRBJ1-1	TGTGCCAGCCAGGGACAGCTGAACACTGAAGCTTTCTTT	CASQGQLNTEAFF
TRBD1	TRBV5-1	NA	TRBJ2-7	TGCGCCAGCAGCTTGGGGTTGGCCGGGACAGGGGCCTACGAGCAGTACTTC	CASSLGLAGTGAYEQYF
NA	TRBV7-2	NA	TRBJ1-3	TGTGCCAGCAGCTTATGGACCTCTGGAAACACCATATATTTT	CASSLWTSGNTIYF
NA	TRBV2	NA	TRBJ2-1	TGTGCCAGCAGATTGAGCGGAACCATCTCAAATGAGCAGTTCTTC	CASRLSGTISNEQFF
NA	TRBV5-4	NA	TRBJ1-3	TGTGCCAGCAGCTGGGGCCGGGACAAATCTGGAAACACCATATATTTT	CASSWGRDKSGNTIYF
NA	TRBV11-3	NA	TRBJ1-2	TGTGCCAGCAGCCCCCGGGGCGCTAACTATGGCTACACCTTC	CASSPRGANYGYTF
NA	TRBV11-2	NA	TRBJ1-4	TGTGCCAGCAGCTCTTTCACCGGGCCAGCCCAGGGAAAACTGTTTTTT	CASSSFTGPAQGKLFF
NA	TRBV4-1	NA	TRBJ1-5	TGCGCCAGCAGCCAAGACAGGGTCGGGAATCAGCCCCAGCATTTT	CASSQDRVGNQPQHF
NA	TRBV5-1	NA	TRBJ2-7	TGCGCCAGCAGCTCGACGGGGGTGACCTACGAGCAGTACTTC	CASSSTGVTYEQYF
NA	TRBV10-3	NA	TRBJ1-3	TGTGCCATCAGTGGAATGGCTGGAAACACCATATATTTT	CAISGMAGNTIYF
TRBD1	TRBV19	NA	TRBJ1-2	TGTGCCAGTAGCCGGGACAGTAACTATGGCTACACCTTC	CASSRDSNYGYTF
NA	TRBV11-3	NA	TRBJ2-7	TGTGCCAGCAGCCCCCCGACACCTTTCTCCTACGAGCAGTACTTC	CASSPPTPFSYEQYF
TRBD1	TRBV10-1	NA	TRBJ2-2	TGCGCCAGCAGCAGAGGGGGCGTCATGGCCGGGGAGCTGTTTTTT	CASSRGGVMAGELFF
NA	TRBV7-2	NA	TRBJ2-6	TGTGCCAGCAGCCCAGCAGGGACCTCTGGGGCCAACGTCCTGACTTTC	CASSPAGTSGANVLTF
NA	TRBV5-1	NA	TRBJ1-4	TGCGCCAGCAGCTTGGCAGGTCGGTCGGGTGCTAATGAAAAACTGTTTTTT	CASSLAGRSGANEKLFF
NA	TRBV18	once	TRBJ2-5	TGTGCCAGCTCACCACAGGAGAGTACTGAAGGAACCCAGTACTTC	CASSPQESTEGTQYF
NA	TRBV4-1	NA	TRBJ2-2	TGCGCCAGCAGCCAAGAGGAGTCCACCGGGGAGCTGTTTTTT	CASSQEESTGELFF
NA	TRBV6-6	NA	TRBJ1-3	TGTGCCAGCAGTACCACCGTGGGAAACACCATATATTTT	CASSTTVGNTIYF
TRBD2	TRBV19	NA	TRBJ2-1	TGTGCCAGTGCCGGGACTAGCCCCCTCAATGAGCAGTTCTTC	CASAGTSPLNEQFF
NA	TRBV11-3	NA	TRBJ2-2	TGTGCCAGCAGCCAACGTGGCGGGGAGCTGTTTTTT	CASSQRGGELFF
TRBD1	TRBV27	once	TRBJ1-1	TGTGCCAGCAGTCACGGGACAGGGAGCACTGAAGCTTTCTTT	CASSHGTGSTEAFF
NA	TRBV2	NA	TRBJ1-2	TGTGCCAGCAGTGGGGTGGCCTTAGATGGCTACACCTTC	CASSGVALDGYTF